This T cell receptor (beta chain) emerged from a study of cytomegalovirus exposure and HLA in healthy donors. Turning to this clone: As yet, its antigen is unknown.

Notes on the study in general: For cytomegalovirus status, the classifier reportedly gave diagnoses with high specificity and sensitivity. Whilst most TCR sequences proved rare, a subset of public TCRs occurred across many donors.

Among the 90 to 150 subjects of the validation cohort, separate from the approximately 670-subject first cohort, were the donors. The CDR3 has 16 amino acids. Germline trimming cut 5 bases from V and 2 bases from J; bases unmatched to any gene: 7. Germline V gene data show CDR1 as SEHNR and CDR2 as FQNEAQ (reference sequence). Clones were sequenced by immunoSEQ multiplex PCR, and TCRdb holds only the in-frame ones, with some missing. Here the sample spans approximately 190,000 clones, roughly 82% being singletons. The receptor's source is a woman between 25 and 40 years old in good health and CMV-seropositive. The specimen sequenced was PBMCs. This rearrangement joins TRBV7-9 to TRBJ2-7, with 12 bases matching TRBD2. The CDR3: CASSGRTSGITYEQYF. For the CDR3, the DNA is TGTGCCAGCAGCGGGCGGACTAGCGGGATAACCTACGAGCAGTACTTC.